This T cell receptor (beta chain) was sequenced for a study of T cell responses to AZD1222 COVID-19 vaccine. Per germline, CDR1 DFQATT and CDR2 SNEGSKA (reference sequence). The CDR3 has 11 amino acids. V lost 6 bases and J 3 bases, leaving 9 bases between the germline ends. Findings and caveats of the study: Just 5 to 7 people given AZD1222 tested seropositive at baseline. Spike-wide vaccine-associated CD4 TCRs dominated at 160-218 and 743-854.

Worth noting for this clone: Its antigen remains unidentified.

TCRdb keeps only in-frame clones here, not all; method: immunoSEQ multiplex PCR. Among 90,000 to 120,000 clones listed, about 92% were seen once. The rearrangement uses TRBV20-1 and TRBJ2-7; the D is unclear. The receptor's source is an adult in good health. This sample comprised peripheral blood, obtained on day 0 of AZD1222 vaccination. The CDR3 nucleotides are TGCAGTGCCCACTTATTCTACGAGCAGTACTTC. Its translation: CSAHLFYEQYF.